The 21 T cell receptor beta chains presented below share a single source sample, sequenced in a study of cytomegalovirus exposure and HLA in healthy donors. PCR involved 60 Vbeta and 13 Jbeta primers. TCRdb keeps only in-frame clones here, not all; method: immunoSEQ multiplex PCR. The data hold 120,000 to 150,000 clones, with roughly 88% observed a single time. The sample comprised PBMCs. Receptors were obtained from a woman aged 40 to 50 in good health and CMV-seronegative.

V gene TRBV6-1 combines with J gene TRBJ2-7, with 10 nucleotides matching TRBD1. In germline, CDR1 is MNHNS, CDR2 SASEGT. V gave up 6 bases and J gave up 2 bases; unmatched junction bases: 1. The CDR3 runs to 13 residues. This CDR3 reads CASRDRGPYEQYF. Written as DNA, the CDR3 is TGTGCCAGCAGAGACAGGGGGCCCTACGAGCAGTACTTC.

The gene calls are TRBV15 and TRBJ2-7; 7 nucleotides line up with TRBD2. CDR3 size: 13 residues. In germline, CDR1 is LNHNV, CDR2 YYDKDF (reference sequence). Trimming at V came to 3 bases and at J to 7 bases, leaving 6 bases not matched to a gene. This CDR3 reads CATSRRPGGEQYF. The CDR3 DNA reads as TGTGCCACCAGCAGGCGCCCGGGAGGTGAGCAGTACTTC.

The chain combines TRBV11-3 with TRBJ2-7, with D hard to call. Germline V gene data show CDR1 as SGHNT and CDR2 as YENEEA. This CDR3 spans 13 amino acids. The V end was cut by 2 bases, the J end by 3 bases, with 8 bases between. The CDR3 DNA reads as TGTGCCAGCAGCTTAAGAAGCCTCTACGAGCAGTACTTC. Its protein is CASSLRSLYEQYF.

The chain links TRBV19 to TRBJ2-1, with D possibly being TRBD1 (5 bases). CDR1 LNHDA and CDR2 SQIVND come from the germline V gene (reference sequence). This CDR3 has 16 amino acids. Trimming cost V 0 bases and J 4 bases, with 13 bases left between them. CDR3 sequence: CASSIDNVQGYNEQFF. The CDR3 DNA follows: TGTGCCAGTAGTATAGATAACGTTCAGGGATACAATGAGCAGTTCTTC.

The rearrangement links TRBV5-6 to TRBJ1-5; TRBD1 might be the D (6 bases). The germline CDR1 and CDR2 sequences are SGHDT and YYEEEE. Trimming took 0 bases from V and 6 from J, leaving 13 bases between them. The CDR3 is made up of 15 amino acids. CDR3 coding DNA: TGTGCCAGCAGCTTGGGGGCCACAGGGAGTCAGCCCCAGCATTTT. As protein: CASSLGATGSQPQHF.

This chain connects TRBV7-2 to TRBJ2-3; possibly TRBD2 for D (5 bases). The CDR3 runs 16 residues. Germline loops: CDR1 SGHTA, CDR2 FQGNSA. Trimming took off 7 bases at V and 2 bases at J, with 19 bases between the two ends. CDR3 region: CASTLWAGVYTDTQYF. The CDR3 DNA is TGTGCCAGCACCCTATGGGCCGGGGTCTACACAGATACGCAGTATTTT.

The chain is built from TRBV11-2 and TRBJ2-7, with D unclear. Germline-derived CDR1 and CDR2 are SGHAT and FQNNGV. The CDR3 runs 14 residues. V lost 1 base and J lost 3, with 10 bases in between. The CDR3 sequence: CASSLVVVDYEQYF. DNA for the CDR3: TGTGCCAGCAGCTTAGTAGTAGTCGACTACGAGCAGTACTTC.

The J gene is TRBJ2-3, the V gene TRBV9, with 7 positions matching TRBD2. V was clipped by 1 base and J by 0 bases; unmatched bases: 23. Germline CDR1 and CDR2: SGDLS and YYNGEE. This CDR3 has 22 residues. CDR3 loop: CASSVTPGVGGGGLTSTDTQYF. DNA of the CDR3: TGTGCCAGCAGCGTAACCCCCGGAGTGGGAGGCGGGGGTCTTACTAGCACAGATACGCAGTATTTT.

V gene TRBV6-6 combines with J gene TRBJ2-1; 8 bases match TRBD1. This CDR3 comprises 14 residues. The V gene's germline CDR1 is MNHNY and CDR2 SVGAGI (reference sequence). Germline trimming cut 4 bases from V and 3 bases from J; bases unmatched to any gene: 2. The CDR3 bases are TGTGCCAGCAGTTTTACAGGGGGCTACAATGAGCAGTTCTTC. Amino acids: CASSFTGGYNEQFF.

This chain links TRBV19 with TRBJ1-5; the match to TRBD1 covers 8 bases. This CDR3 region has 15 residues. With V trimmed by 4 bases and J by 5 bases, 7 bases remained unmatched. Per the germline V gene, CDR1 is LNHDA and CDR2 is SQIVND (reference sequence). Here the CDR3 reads CASSRTGGWDQPQHF. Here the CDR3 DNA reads TGTGCCAGTAGTAGAACAGGGGGTTGGGATCAGCCCCAGCATTTT.

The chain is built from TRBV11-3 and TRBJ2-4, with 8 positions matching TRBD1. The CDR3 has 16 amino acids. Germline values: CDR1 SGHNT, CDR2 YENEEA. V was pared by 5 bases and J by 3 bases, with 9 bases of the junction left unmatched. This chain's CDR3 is CASSPRTGLGKNIQYF. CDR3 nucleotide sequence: TGTGCCAGCAGCCCTCGGACAGGGTTGGGCAAAAACATTCAGTACTTC.

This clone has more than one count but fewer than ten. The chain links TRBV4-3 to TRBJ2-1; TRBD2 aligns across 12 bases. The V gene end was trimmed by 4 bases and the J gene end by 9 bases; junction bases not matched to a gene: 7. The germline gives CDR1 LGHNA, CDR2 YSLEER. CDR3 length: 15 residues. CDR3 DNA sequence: TGCGCCAGCAGCCGTTCTGGACTAGCGGGACGTGAGCAGTTCTTC. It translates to CASSRSGLAGREQFF.

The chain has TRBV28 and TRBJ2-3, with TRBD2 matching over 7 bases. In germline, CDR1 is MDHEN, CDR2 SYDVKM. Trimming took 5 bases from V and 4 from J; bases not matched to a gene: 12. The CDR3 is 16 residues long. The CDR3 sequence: CASSPPGGSRPDTQYF. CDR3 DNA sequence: TGTGCCAGCAGTCCCCCCGGGGGGTCACGTCCAGATACGCAGTATTTT.

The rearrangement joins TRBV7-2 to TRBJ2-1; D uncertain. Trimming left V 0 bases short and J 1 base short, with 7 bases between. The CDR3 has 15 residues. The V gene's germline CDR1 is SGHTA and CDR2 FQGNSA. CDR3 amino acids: CASSLAAVSYNEQFF. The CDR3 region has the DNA TGTGCCAGCAGCTTAGCAGCTGTATCCTACAATGAGCAGTTCTTC.

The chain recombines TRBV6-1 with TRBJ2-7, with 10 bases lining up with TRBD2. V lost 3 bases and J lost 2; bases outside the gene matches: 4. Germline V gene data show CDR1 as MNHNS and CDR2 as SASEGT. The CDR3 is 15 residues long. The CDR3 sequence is CASSEQAGGPYEQYF. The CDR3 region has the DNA TGTGCCAGCAGTGAGCAAGCGGGAGGGCCCTACGAGCAGTACTTC.

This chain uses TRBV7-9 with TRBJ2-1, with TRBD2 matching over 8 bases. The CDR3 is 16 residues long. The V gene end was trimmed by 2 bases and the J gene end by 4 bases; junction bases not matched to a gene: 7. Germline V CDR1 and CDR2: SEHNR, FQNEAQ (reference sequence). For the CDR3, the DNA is TGTGCCAGCAGCTTACGGAGCGGGAGATTTTACAATGAGCAGTTCTTC. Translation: CASSLRSGRFYNEQFF.

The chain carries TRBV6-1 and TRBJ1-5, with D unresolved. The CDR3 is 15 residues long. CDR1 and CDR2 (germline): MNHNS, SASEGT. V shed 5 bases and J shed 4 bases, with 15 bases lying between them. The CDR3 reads CASSSPEAGNQPQHF. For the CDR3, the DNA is TGTGCCAGCAGTTCCCCTGAGGCTGGTAATCAGCCCCAGCATTTT.

In nucleotides, the CDR3 is TGCAGCGTCGAGACAGGGGCGGATACGCAGTATTTT. Protein sequence: CSVETGADTQYF. V is TRBV29-1 and J is TRBJ2-3, with 8 bases matching TRBD1. This CDR3 has 12 residues. Looked up from germline, CDR1 is SQVTM and CDR2 is ANQGSEA. J gave up 6 bases and V 6 bases, and 5 bases lay outside the gene matches.

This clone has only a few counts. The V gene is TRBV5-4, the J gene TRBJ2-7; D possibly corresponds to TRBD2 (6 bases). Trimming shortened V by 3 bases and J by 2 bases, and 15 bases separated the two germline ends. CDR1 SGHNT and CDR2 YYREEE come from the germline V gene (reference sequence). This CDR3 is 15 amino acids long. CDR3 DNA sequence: TGTGCCAGCAGCTCGGTCCGGGACTTTCCCTACGAGCAGTACTTC. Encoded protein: CASSSVRDFPYEQYF.

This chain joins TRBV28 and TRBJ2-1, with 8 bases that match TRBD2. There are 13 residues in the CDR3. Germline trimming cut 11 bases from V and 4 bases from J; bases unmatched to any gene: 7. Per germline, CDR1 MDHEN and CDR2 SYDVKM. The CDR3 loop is CAGGRGAYNEQFF. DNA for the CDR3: TGTGCCGGAGGGCGGGGGGCTTACAATGAGCAGTTCTTC.

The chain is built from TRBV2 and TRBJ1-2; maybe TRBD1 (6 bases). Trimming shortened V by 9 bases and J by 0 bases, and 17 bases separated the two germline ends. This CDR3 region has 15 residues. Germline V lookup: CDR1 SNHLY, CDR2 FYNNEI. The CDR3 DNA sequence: TGTGCCAGTGGACAGTTTGACAGCTCTAACTATGGCTACACCTTC. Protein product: CASGQFDSSNYGYTF.